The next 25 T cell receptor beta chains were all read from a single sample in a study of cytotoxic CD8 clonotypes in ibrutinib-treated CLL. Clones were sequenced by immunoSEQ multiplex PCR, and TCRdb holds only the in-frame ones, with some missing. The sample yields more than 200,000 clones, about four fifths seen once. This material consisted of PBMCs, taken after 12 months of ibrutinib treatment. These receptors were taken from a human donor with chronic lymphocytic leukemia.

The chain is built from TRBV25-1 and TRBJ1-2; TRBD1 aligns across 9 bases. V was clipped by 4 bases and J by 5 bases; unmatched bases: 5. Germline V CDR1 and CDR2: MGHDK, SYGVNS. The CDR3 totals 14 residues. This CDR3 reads CASSARDRAYGYTF. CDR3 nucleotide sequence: TGTGCCAGCAGTGCTAGGGACAGGGCGTATGGCTACACCTTC.

Here the CDR3 reads CASSLWGGQFNYGYTF. The CDR3 DNA is TGTGCCAGCAGTTTATGGGGGGGTCAATTCAACTATGGCTACACCTTC. The genes are TRBV27 and TRBJ1-2; D may be TRBD1 (5 bases). The V gene's germline CDR1 is MNHEY and CDR2 SMNVEV (reference sequence). CDR3 size: 16 residues. V lost 1 base and J lost 2, with 14 bases in between.

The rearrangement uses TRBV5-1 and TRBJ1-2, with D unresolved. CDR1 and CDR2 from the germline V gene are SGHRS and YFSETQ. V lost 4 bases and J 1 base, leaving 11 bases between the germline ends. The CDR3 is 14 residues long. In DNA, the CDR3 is TGCGCCAGCAGCCAATCAGAGGGTAACTATGGCTACACCTTC. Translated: CASSQSEGNYGYTF.

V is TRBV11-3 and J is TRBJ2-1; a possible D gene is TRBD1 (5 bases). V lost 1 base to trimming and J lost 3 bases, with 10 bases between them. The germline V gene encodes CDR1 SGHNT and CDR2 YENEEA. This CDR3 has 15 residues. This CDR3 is CASSLGTTGYNEQFF. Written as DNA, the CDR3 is TGTGCCAGCAGCTTAGGGACCACAGGCTACAATGAGCAGTTCTTC.

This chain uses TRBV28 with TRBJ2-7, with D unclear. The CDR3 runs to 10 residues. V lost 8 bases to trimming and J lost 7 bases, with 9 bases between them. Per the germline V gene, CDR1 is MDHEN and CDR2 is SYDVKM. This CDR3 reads CASGPLEQYF. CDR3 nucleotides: TGTGCCAGCGGACCGTTAGAGCAGTACTTC.

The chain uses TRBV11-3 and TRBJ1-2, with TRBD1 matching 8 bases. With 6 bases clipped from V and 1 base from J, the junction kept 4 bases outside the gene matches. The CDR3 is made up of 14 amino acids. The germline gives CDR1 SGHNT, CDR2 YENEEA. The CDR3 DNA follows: TGTGCCAGCAGTGGACAGGGTCTTAACTATGGCTACACCTTC. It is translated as CASSGQGLNYGYTF. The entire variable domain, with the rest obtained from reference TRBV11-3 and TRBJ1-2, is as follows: EAGVVQSPRYKIIEKKQPVAFWCNPISGHNTLYWYLQNLGQGPELLIRYENEEAVDDSQLPKDRFSAERLKGVDSTLKIQPAELGDSAVYLCASSGQGLNYGYTFGSGTRLTVV.

CDR3 DNA: TGTGCCAGTAGTATACGCAGGGTGGGGCGAGAGACCCAGTACTTC. Residues: CASSIRRVGRETQYF. The V and J genes are TRBV19 and TRBJ2-5; TRBD1 is a possible D gene (5 bases). Trimming cost V 2 bases and J 4 bases, with 14 bases left between them. Germline lookup yields CDR1 LNHDA and CDR2 SQIVND (reference sequence). There are 15 residues in the CDR3.

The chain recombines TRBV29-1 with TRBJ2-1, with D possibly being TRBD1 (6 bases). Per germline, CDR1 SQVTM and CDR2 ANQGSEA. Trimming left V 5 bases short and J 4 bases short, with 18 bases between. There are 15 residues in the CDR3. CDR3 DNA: TGCAGCGTTAAACGGACAGCCTCCCCGTACAATGAGCAGTTCTTC. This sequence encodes CSVKRTASPYNEQFF.

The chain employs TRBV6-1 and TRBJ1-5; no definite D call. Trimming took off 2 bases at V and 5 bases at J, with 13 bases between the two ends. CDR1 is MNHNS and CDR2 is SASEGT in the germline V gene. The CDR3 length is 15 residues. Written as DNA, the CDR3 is TGTGCCAGCAGTGAAACGTTGGGGTATGATCAGCCCCAGCATTTT. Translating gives CASSETLGYDQPQHF.

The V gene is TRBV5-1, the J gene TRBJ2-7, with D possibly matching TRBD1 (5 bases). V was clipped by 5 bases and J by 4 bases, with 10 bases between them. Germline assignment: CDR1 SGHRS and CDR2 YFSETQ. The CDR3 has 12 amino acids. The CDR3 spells CASRQTGYEQYF. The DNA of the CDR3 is TGCGCCAGCAGACAAACAGGTTACGAGCAGTACTTC.

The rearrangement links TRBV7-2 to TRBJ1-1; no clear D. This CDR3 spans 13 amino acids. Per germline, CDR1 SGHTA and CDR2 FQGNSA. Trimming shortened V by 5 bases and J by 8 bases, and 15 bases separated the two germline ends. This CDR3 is CASSRLNIVEAFF. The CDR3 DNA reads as TGTGCCAGCAGCCGACTCAACATCGTCGAAGCTTTCTTT.

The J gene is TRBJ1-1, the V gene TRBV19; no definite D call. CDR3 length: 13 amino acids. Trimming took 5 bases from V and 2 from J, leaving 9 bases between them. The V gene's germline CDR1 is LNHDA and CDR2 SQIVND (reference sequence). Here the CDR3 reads CASSSDRNTEAFF. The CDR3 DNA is TGTGCCAGTAGTTCCGACCGTAACACTGAAGCTTTCTTT.

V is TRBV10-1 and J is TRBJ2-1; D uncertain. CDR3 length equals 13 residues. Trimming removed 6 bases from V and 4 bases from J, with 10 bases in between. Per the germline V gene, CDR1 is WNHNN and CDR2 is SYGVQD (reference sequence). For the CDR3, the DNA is TGCGCCAGCAGCCAAGACGAGTACAATGAGCAGTTCTTC. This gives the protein CASSQDEYNEQFF.

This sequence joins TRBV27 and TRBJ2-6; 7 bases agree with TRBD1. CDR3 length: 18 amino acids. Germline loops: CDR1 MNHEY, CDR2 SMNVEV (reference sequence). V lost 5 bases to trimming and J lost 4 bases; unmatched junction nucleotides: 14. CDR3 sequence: CASSSRTGWMSGANVLTF. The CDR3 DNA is TGTGCCAGCAGTAGCCGGACAGGCTGGATGTCAGGGGCCAACGTCCTGACTTTC.

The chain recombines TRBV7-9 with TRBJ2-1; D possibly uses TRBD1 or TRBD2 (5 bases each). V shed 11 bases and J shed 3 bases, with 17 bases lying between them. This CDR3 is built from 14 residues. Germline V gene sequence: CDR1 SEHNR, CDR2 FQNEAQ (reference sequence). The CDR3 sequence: CALEGRVSYNEQFF. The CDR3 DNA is TGTGCCCTCGAGGGGCGGGTCAGCTACAATGAGCAGTTCTTC. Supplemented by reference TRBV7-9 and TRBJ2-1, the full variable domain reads DTGVSQNPRHKITKRGQNVTFRCDPISEHNRLYWYRQTLGQGPEFLTYFQNEAQLEKSRLLSDRFSAERPKGSFSTLEIQRTEQGDSAMYLCALEGRVSYNEQFFGPGTRLTVL.

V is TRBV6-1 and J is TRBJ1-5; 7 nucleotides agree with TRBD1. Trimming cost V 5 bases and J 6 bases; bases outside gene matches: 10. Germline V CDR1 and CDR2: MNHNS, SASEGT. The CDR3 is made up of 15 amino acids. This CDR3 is CASSLDRVRGQPQHF. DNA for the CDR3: TGTGCCAGCAGTCTCGACAGGGTACGAGGTCAGCCCCAGCATTTT.

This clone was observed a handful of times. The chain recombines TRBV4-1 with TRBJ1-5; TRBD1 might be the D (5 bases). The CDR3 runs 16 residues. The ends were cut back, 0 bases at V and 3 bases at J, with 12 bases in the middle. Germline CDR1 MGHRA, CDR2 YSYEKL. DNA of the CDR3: TGCGCCAGCAGCCAAGAGGGGGACGGAATCAATCAGCCCCAGCATTTT. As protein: CASSQEGDGINQPQHF.

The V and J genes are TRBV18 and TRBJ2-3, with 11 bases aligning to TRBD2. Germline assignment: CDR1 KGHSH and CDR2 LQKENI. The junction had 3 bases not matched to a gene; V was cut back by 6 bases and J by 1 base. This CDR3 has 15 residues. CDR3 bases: TGTGCCAGCTCCCAACTAGCGGGGGGCACAGATACGCAGTATTTT. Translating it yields CASSQLAGGTDTQYF.

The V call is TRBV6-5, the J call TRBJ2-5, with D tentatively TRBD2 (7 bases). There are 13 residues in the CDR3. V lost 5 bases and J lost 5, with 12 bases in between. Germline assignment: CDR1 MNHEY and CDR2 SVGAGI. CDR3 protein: CASSRGAWETQYF. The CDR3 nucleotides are TGTGCCAGCAGTCGGGGGGCCTGGGAGACCCAGTACTTC.

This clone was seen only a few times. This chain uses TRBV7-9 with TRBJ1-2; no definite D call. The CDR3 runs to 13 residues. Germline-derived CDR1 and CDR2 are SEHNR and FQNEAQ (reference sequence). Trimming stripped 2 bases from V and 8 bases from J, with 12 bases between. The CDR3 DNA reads TGTGCCAGCAGCTTATCACAGTTATTAGGCTACACCTTC. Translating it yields CASSLSQLLGYTF.

CDR3 in DNA: TGTGCCAGCTCACAGTCCGCGACAGGAGATGGCTACACCTTC. It encodes CASSQSATGDGYTF. The chain has TRBV18 and TRBJ1-2, with a weak D call TRBD1 (6 bases). The CDR3 covers 14 residues. The ends were cut back, 4 bases at V and 6 bases at J, with 15 bases in the middle. Germline CDR1 and CDR2: KGHSH and LQKENI.

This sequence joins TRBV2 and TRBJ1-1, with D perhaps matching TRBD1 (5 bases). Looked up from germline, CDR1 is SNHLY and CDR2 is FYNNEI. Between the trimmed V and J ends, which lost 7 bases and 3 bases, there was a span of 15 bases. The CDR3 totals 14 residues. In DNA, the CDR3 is TGTGCCAGCAATGGGGGATCTCGGGACACTGAAGCTTTCTTT. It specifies CASNGGSRDTEAFF.

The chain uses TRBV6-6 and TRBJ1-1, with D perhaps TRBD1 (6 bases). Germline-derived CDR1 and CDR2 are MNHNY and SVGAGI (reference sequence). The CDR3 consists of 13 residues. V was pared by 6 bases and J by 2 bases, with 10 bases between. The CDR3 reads CASRGGGNTEAFF. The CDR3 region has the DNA TGTGCCAGCAGAGGGGGTGGAAACACTGAAGCTTTCTTT.

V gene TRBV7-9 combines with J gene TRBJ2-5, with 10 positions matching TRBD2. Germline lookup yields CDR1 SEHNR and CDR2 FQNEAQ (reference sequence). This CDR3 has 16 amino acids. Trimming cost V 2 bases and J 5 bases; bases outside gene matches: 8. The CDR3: CASSLSLAGVQETQYF. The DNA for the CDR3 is TGTGCCAGCAGCTTATCTCTAGCGGGAGTGCAGGAGACCCAGTACTTC. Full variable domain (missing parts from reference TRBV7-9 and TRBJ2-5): DTGVSQNPRHKITKRGQNVTFRCDPISEHNRLYWYRQTLGQGPEFLTYFQNEAQLEKSRLLSDRFSAERPKGSFSTLEIQRTEQGDSAMYLCASSLSLAGVQETQYFGPGTRLLVL.

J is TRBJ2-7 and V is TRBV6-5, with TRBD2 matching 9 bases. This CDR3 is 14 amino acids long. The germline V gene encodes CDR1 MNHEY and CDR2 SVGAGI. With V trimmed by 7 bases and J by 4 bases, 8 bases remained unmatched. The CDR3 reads CASTGLAGRYEQYF. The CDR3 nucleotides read TGTGCCAGCACCGGTCTAGCGGGACGGTACGAGCAGTACTTC.